Listed below are T cell receptor beta chains from one sample, sequenced in a study of blood T cell repertoires in COVID-19. This table comes from immunoSEQ multiplex PCR, and its TCRdb copy is limited to in-frame clones, with some not included. The data contain approximately 140,000 clones, roughly 90% of them singletons. Sequenced material: peripheral blood. Receptor source: a man in his forties or fifties with active or convalescent COVID-19. CDR3s include the opening cysteine and the closing phenylalanine or tryptophan. A D gene is named only where the DNA matches it firmly.

D gene,J gene,CDR3 length,V gene,CDR3 DNA,CDR3 protein
TRBD1,TRBJ2-2,17,TRBV3-1/TRBV3-2,TGTGCCAGCAGCCCCCTGGGCAGGGGGCTGGGCACCGGGGAGCTGTTTTTT,CASSPLGRGLGTGELFF
TRBD1,TRBJ2-1,15,TRBV27,TGTGCCAGCAGTTTAAGGCGGGACAGGGCCAATGAGCAGTTCTTC,CASSLRRDRANEQFF
TRBD2,TRBJ2-1,17,TRBV24-1,TGTGCCACCAGTGATTCTTCCGGGACTAGCGGGACGAATGAGCAGTTCTTC,CATSDSSGTSGTNEQFF
TRBD2,TRBJ2-2,16,TRBV9,TGTGCCAGCAGCGTAGAGGCGGGAGGTTGGACCGGGGAGCTGTTTTTT,CASSVEAGGWTGELFF
TRBD1,TRBJ2-7,16,TRBV19,TGTGCCAGTAGTAGCCTCCCGGGACAGGGATTTTACGAGCAGTACTTC,CASSSLPGQGFYEQYF
-,TRBJ1-2,14,TRBV19,TGTGCCAGTAGTCTGACATTTTCTAACTATGGCTACACCTTC,CASSLTFSNYGYTF
-,TRBJ2-7,11,TRBV10-3,TGTGCCATCCGGGACATCTACGAGCAGTACTTC,CAIRDIYEQYF
TRBD1,TRBJ1-2,16,TRBV10-1,TGCGCCAGCCCCCGGACAGGGCTCCCTCGGAGGTATGGCTACACCTTC,CASPRTGLPRRYGYTF
-,TRBJ2-5,14,TRBV7-3,TGTGCCAGCAGCCTAGGCGGAAAACAAGAGACCCAGTACTTC,CASSLGGKQETQYF
TRBD1,TRBJ1-5,15,TRBV19,TGTGCCAGTAGCCTTTGGGACAGGGACAATCAGCCCCAGCATTTT,CASSLWDRDNQPQHF
-,TRBJ2-2,14,TRBV9,TGTGCCAGCAGCGCAACAGGGACCACCGGGGAGCTGTTTTTT,CASSATGTTGELFF
-,TRBJ2-7,13,TRBV7-3,TGTGCCAGCAGCTTCACATCTTCCTACGAGCAGTACTTC,CASSFTSSYEQYF
-,TRBJ2-5,14,TRBV2,TGTGCCAGCAGCCGGGGACTGTTGCAAGAGACCCAGTACTTC,CASSRGLLQETQYF
TRBD2,TRBJ2-1,15,TRBV6-5,TGTGCCAGCAGTTACGGGCCTAGCGGGCACAATGAGCAGTTCTTC,CASSYGPSGHNEQFF
TRBD1,TRBJ1-5,13,TRBV2,TGTGCCAGCGGGACAGCAGAGAATCAGCCCCAGCATTTT,CASGTAENQPQHF
-,TRBJ1-5,13,TRBV12-5,TGTGCTAGTGGTTTGAACAGTCGGCAGCCCCAGCATTTT,CASGLNSRQPQHF
TRBD1,TRBJ2-3,16,TRBV5-4,TGTGCCAGCAGCCACGACAGGGGCCAGGGAAGGGATACGCAGTATTTT,CASSHDRGQGRDTQYF